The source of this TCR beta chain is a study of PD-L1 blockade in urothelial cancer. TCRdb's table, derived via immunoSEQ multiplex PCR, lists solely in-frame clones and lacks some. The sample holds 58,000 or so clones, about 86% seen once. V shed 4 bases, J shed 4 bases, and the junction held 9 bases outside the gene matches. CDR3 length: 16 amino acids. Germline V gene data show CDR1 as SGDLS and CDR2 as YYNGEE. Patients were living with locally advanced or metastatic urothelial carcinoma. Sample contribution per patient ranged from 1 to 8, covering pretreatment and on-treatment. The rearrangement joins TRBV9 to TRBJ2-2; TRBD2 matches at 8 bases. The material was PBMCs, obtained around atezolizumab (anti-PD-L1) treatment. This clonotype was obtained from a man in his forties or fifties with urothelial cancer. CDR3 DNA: TGTGCCAGCAGCTCTCCGACTAGCGCACCCACCGGGGAGCTGTTTTTT. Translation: CASSSPTSAPTGELFF.